This TCR beta chain was captured in a study of blood T cells in healthy people across ages. Overall study findings and caveats: The diversity estimates, figures obtained from one million T cells, were considered underestimates. CMV status of donors was not determined, possibly confounding expanded clonotype changes. A greater number of naive CD4+ cells and higher diversity distinguished long-lived donors from aged donors.

This clonotype has just one count. Its antigen remains unidentified. V dropped 3 bases and J dropped 1 base, with 13 bases sitting between them. Germline CDR1 is DFQATT and CDR2 is SNEGSKA (reference sequence). CDR3 length equals 15 residues. Primed by a sample-barcoded 5' primer and a J-beta primer mix, a second PCR proceeded for roughly 7 to 12 cycles. Researchers report that a template-switch adaptor with 12 random nucleotides tagged each cDNA molecule. MiXCR, applied by TCRdb to the 5' RACE reads, yields one record per CDR3 protein. The sample contains around 1.5 million distinct CDR3 sequences, roughly 45% of which appear only once.

J is TRBJ1-5 and V is TRBV20-1; D gene ambiguous. The sequenced sample was blood. The clonotype comes from a woman in her late teens or twenties in good health. This CDR3 reads CSASLGRLSNQPQHF. The CDR3 region has the DNA TGCAGTGCTAGTCTAGGACGTCTCAGCAATCAGCCCCAGCATTTT.